The subject of this entry is one T cell receptor beta chain. What it binds is unknown. A junction end diverges from the germline sequence, so it may reflect a read error. Sample-barcoded 5' priming and a J-beta primer mix drove a second PCR of about 7 to 12 cycles. Each CDR3 protein gets one entry after TCRdb re-called the 5' RACE reads with MiXCR. In the table there are roughly 1,800,000 distinct CDR3 sequences, about 50% of which are singletons. The CDR3 extends over 13 amino acids. In germline, CDR1 is SEHNR, CDR2 FQNEAQ (reference sequence). The data stem from a study of blood T cells in healthy people across ages. Notes on the study in general: A strong correlation between TCR beta diversity and naive T cell percentage was seen. Since the PBMCs were unsorted, naive and antigen-experienced cells could not be conclusively compared.

Material: blood. The J gene is TRBJ2-3, the V gene TRBV7-9, with D perhaps matching TRBD1 (6 bases). The TCR sequence derives from a woman aged 35 to 49 in good health. The CDR3 here is CASRPPGAETQYF. The CDR3 DNA reads TGTGCCAGCAGACCTCCAGGGGCAGAGACGCAGTATTTT.